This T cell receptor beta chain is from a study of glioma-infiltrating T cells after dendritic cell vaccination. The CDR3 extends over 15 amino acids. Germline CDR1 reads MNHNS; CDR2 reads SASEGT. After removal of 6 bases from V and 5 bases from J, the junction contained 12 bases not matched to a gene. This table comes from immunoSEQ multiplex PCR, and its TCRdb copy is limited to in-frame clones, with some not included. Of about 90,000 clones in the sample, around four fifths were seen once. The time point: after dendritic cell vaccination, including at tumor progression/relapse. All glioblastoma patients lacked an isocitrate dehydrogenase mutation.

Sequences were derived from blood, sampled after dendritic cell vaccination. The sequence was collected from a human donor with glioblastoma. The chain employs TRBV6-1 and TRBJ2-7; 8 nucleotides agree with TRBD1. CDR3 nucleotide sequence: TGTGCCAGCAGCTCTTCCGGACAGGGTCGTCACGAGCAGTACTTC. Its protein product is CASSSSGQGRHEQYF.